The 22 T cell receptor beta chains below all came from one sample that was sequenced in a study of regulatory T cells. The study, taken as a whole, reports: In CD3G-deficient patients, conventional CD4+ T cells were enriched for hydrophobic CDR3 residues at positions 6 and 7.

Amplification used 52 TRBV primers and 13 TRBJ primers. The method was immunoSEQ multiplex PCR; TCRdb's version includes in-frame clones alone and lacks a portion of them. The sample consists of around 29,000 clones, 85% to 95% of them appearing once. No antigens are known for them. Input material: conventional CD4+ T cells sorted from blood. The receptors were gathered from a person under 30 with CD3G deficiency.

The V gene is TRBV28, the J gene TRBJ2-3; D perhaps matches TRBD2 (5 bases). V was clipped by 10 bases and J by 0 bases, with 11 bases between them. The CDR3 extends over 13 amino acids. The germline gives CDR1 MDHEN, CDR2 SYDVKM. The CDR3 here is CATSSPSTDTQYF. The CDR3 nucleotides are TGTGCCACCTCTAGCCCTAGCACAGATACGCAGTATTTT. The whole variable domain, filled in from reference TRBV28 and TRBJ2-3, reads DVKVTQSSRYLVKRTGEKVFLECVQDMDHENMFWYRQDPGLGLRLIYFSYDVKMKEKGDIPEGYSVSREKKERFSLILESASTNQTSMYLCATSSPSTDTQYFGPGTRLTVL.

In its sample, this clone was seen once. The CDR3 coding sequence is TGTGCCAGCAGCCACAGGTGGGGGAACACTGAAGCTTTCTTT. Translation gives CASSHRWGNTEAFF. The chain joins TRBV7-2 to TRBJ1-1; D possibly corresponds to TRBD1 (5 bases). The CDR3 sequence is 14 residues long. With 5 bases removed from V and 1 base from J, the gap between germline ends came to 11 bases. Germline V gene data show CDR1 as SGHTA and CDR2 as FQGNSA.

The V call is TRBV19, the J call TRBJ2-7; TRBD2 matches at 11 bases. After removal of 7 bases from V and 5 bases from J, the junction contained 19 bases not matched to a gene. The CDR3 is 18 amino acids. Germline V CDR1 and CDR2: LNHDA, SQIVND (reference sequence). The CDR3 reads CASTPPNPSGRSSDEQYF. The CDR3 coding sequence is TGTGCCAGTACCCCACCAAACCCTAGCGGGAGGAGTTCTGACGAGCAGTACTTC.

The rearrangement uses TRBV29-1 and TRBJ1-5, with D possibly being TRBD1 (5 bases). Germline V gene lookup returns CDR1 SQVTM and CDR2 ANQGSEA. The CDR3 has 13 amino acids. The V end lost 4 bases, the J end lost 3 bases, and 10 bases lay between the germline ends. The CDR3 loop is CSVATGLNQPQHF. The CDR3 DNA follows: TGCAGCGTTGCTACAGGACTCAATCAGCCCCAGCATTTT.

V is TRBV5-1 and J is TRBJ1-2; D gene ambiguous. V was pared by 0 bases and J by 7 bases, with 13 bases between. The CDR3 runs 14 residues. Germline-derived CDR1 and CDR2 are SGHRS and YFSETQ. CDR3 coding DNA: TGCGCCAGCAGCTTGGACGGGGTATCCGGTGGCTACACCTTC. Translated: CASSLDGVSGGYTF.

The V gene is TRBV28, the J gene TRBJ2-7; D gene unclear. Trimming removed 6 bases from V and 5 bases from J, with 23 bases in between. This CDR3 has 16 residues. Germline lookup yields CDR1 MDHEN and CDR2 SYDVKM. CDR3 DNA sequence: TGTGCCAGCAGCGTAGGGATTCCTCCTTGGGGAAACGAGCAGTACTTC. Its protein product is CASSVGIPPWGNEQYF.

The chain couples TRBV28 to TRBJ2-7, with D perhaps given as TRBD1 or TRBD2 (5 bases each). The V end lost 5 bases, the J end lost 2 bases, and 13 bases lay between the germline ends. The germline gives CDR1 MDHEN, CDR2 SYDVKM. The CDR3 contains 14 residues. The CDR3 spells CASSPRQGPYEQYF. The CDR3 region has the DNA TGTGCCAGCAGTCCGCGTCAGGGACCCTACGAGCAGTACTTC.

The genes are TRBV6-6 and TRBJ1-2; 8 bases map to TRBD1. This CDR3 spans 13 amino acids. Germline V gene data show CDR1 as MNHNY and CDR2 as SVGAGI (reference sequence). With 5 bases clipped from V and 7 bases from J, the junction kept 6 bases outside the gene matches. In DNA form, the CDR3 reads TGTGCCAGCAGTGTCCAGGGGGCGGGTGGCTACACCTTC. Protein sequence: CASSVQGAGGYTF.

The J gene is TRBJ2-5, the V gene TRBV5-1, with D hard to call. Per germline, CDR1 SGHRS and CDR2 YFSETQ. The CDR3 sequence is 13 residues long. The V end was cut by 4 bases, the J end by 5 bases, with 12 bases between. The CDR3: CASSPLLEETQYF. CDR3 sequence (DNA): TGCGCCAGCAGCCCTCTTCTGGAGGAGACCCAGTACTTC.

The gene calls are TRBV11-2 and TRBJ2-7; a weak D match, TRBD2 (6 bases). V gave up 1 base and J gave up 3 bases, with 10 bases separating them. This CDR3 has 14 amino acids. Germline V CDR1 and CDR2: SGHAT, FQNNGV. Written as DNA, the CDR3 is TGTGCCAGCAGCTTAGGGGAGGCTGGCTACGAGCAGTACTTC. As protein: CASSLGEAGYEQYF.

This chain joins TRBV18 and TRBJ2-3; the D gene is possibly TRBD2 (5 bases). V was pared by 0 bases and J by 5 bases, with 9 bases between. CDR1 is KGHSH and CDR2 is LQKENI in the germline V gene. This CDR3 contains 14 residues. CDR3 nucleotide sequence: TGTGCCAGCTCACCACCGTCGAGCGGAGATACGCAGTATTTT. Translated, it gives CASSPPSSGDTQYF.

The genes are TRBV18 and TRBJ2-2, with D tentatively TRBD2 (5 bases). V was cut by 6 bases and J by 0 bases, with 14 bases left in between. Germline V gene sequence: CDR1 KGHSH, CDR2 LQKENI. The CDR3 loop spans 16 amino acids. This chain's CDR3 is CASSPRTVANTGELFF. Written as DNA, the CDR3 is TGTGCCAGCTCCCCCAGGACTGTGGCGAACACCGGGGAGCTGTTTTTT.

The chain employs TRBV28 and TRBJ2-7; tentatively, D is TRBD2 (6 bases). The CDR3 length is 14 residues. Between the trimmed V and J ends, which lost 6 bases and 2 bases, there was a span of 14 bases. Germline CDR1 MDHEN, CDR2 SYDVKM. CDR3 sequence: CASSPAGPPYEQYF. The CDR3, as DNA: TGTGCCAGCAGCCCCGCGGGACCCCCCTACGAGCAGTACTTC.

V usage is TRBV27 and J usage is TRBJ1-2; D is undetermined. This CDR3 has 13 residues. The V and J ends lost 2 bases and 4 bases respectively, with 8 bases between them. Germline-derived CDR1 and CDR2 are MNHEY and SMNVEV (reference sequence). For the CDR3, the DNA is TGTGCCAGCAGTTTAAGGGTAAGCTATGGCTACACCTTC. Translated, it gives CASSLRVSYGYTF.

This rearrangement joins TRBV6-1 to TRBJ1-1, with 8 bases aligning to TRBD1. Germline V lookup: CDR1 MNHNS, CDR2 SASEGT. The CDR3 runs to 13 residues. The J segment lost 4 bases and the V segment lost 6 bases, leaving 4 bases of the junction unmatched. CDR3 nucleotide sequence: TGTGCCAGCAGGGCCCAGGGGGCCACTGAAGCTTTCTTT. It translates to CASRAQGATEAFF.

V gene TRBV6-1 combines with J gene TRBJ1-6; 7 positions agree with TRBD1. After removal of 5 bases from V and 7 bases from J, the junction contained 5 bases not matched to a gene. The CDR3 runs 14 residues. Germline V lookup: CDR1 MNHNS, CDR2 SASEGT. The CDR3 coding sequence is TGTGCCAGCAGTCCCCGACAGGGAAATTCACCCCTCCACTTT. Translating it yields CASSPRQGNSPLHF.

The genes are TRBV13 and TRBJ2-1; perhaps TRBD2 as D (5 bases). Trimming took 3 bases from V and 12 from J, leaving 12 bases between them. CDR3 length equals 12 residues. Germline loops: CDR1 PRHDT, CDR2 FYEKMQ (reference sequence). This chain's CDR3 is CASSFPGSGQFF. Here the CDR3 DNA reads TGTGCCAGCAGCTTCCCCGGCAGCGGGCAGTTCTTC.

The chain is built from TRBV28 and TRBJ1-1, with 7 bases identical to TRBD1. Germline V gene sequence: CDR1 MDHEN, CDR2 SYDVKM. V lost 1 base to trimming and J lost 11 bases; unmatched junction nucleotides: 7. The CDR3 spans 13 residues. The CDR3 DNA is TGTGCCAGCAGTTTATCAGGGGGAGGAAAGGCTTTCTTT. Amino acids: CASSLSGGGKAFF.

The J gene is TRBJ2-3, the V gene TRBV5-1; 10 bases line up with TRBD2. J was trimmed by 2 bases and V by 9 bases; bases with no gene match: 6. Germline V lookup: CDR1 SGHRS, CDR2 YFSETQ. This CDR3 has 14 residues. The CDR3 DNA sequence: TGCGCCACCAAAGCGGGAGGGCCCACAGATACGCAGTATTTT. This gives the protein CATKAGGPTDTQYF. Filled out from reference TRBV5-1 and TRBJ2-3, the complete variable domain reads KAGVTQTPRYLIKTRGQQVTLSCSPISGHRSVSWYQQTPGQGLQFLFEYFSETQRNKGNFPGRFSGRQFSNSRSEMNVSTLELGDSALYLCATKAGGPTDTQYFGPGTRLTVL.

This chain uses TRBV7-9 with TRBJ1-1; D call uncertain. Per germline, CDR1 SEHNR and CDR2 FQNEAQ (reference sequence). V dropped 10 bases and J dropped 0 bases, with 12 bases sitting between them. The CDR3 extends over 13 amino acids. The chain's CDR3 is CATKPDLNTEAFF. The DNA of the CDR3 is TGTGCCACGAAACCGGACTTGAACACTGAAGCTTTCTTT.

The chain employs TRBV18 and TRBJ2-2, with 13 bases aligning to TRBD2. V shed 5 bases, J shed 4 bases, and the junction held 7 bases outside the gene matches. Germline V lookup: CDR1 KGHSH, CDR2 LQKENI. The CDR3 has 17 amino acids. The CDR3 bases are TGTGCCAGCTCATCGCGGACTAGCGGGGGAAGCACCGGGGAGCTGTTTTTT. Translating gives CASSSRTSGGSTGELFF.

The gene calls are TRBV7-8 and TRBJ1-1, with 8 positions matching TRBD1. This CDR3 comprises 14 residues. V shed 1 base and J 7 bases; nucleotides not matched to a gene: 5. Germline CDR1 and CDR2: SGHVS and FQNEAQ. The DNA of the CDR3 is TGTGCCAGCAGCTTAGGACAGGGGAGCAATGAAGCTTTCTTT. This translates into CASSLGQGSNEAFF.